The rows below give T cell receptor beta chains drawn from one sample of a study of OX40 agonist ivuxolimab in advanced cancers. The protocol was immunoSEQ multiplex PCR, while the TCRdb copy is restricted to in-frame clones and leaves out a portion. The data contain tens of thousands of clones, about 80% of them singletons. The material sequenced was CD4+ or CD8+ T cells sorted from blood, taken in a trial of the OX40 agonist ivuxolimab. Receptors originate from an adult with an advanced solid tumor such as melanoma, head and neck, liver or kidney cancer. Each CDR3 is given with its conserved first and last residue. The D gene is left open where the match is weak. Clone size, where shown, is once, few, many, or a class for clones that have expanded.

d_call	clone_size	v_call	j_call	cdr3_aa	cdr3_nt
-	-	TRBV6-6	TRBJ2-5	CASSSFQLETQYF	TGTGCCAGCAGTTCCTTCCAGTTGGAGACCCAGTACTTC
-	-	TRBV4-1	TRBJ2-3	CASSQVESALRNTQYF	TGCGCCAGCAGCCAGGTCGAGAGTGCGTTGCGTAATACGCAGTATTTT
TRBD2	-	TRBV6-6	TRBJ2-7	CASSYGSGGAYEQYF	TGTGCCAGCAGTTACGGTAGCGGGGGGGCGTACGAGCAGTACTTC
-	medium-sized	TRBV19	TRBJ1-5	CAAAGGLNQPQHF	TGTGCCGCCGCGGGGGGCCTCAATCAGCCCCAGCATTTT
-	-	TRBV18	TRBJ2-5	CASSPPADGETQYF	TGTGCCAGCTCACCCCCAGCCGATGGAGAGACCCAGTACTTC
-	-	TRBV5-5	TRBJ1-6	CASSLVSWNSPLHF	TGTGCCAGCAGCTTGGTTTCTTGGAATTCACCCCTCCACTTT
TRBD2	-	TRBV30	TRBJ2-3	CAWSVVAGETQYF	TGTGCCTGGAGTGTGGTGGCGGGGGAAACGCAGTATTTT
-	-	TRBV5-1	TRBJ1-2	CASSPLNRQGYTF	TGCGCCAGCAGCCCCTTAAACAGGCAGGGCTACACCTTC
-	-	TRBV21-1	TRBJ2-5	CASSVRRGGTKETQYF	TGTGCCAGCAGCGTTCGACGGGGGGGTACCAAAGAGACCCAGTACTTC
TRBD1	-	TRBV6-5	TRBJ2-7	CASRRQGVYEQYF	TGTGCCAGCAGACGACAGGGGGTCTACGAGCAGTACTTC
-	few	TRBV11-2	TRBJ2-3	CASSWRLAGTDTQYF	TGTGCCAGCAGCTGGAGACTGGCAGGCACAGATACGCAGTATTTT
TRBD2	-	TRBV5-1	TRBJ2-5	CASSLQPSGLQETQYF	TGCGCCAGCAGCTTGCAACCTAGCGGCCTACAAGAGACCCAGTACTTC
TRBD2	-	TRBV4-3	TRBJ2-3	CASSQESWLAGGLGDTQYF	TGCGCCAGCAGCCAAGAATCGTGGCTAGCGGGGGGGCTGGGAGATACGCAGTATTTT
-	-	TRBV6-1	TRBJ1-1	CASSDRGGASTEAFF	TGTGCCAGCAGTGATAGGGGTGGTGCGAGCACTGAAGCTTTCTTT
TRBD2	-	TRBV9	TRBJ2-7	CASSVVGTSDEQYF	TGTGCCAGCAGCGTAGTGGGGACTAGCGACGAGCAGTACTTC
TRBD2	-	TRBV2	TRBJ2-1	CASSPTSGGSNEQFF	TGTGCCAGCAGTCCGACTAGCGGGGGTTCGAATGAGCAGTTCTTC
-	-	TRBV5-1	TRBJ2-5	CASSSSVPGTQYF	TGCGCCAGCAGCTCCTCGGTGCCGGGGACCCAGTACTTC
-	-	TRBV7-9	TRBJ1-2	CASSLVGENYGYTF	TGTGCCAGCAGCTTAGTAGGGGAGAACTATGGCTACACCTTC
-	-	TRBV7-3	TRBJ2-2	CASSSIAGELFF	TGTGCCAGCAGCTCAATTGCCGGGGAGCTGTTTTTT
-	-	TRBV19	TRBJ1-1	CASSPQGQGNTEAFF	TGTGCCAGTAGTCCGCAGGGGCAGGGGAACACTGAAGCTTTCTTT
TRBD1	-	TRBV30	TRBJ1-4	CAGTSGTDEKLFF	TGTGCCGGAACTTCCGGGACAGATGAAAAACTGTTTTTT
-	-	TRBV5-4	TRBJ1-5	CASSLGFNQPQHF	TGTGCCAGCAGCTTGGGCTTCAATCAGCCCCAGCATTTT
-	-	TRBV6-5	TRBJ2-3	CASARGPDSTDTQYF	TGTGCTTCGGCGCGAGGGCCGGATAGCACAGATACGCAGTATTTT
-	few	TRBV6-9	TRBJ1-3	CASSGTPGNTIYF	TGTGCCAGCAGTGGGACACCTGGAAACACCATATATTTT
TRBD1	-	TRBV29-1	TRBJ2-1	CSVQGDRTQYYNEQFF	TGCAGCGTCCAAGGGGACAGGACGCAATATTACAATGAGCAGTTCTTC
-	-	TRBV19	TRBJ1-3	CASSISAGVIGNTIYF	TGTGCCAGTAGTATATCCGCCGGGGTCATTGGAAACACCATATATTTT
TRBD1	-	TRBV27	TRBJ2-7	CASSSTGREQYF	TGTGCCAGCAGTTCGACAGGGCGGGAGCAGTACTTC
-	-	TRBV6-1	TRBJ2-1	CASSVGPSSYNEQFF	TGTGCCAGCAGTGTGGGTCCTAGCTCCTACAATGAGCAGTTCTTC
-	-	TRBV19	TRBJ1-1	CASSHLTGQGTEAFF	TGTGCCAGTAGCCATCTGACCGGGCAGGGCACTGAAGCTTTCTTT
TRBD2	-	TRBV6-5	TRBJ2-1	CASSSRRGGSYNEQFF	TGTGCCAGCAGTTCTAGGCGGGGGGGCTCCTACAATGAGCAGTTCTTC
TRBD1	few	TRBV19	TRBJ2-7	CASRRDRTSYEQYF	TGTGCCAGTAGACGGGACAGAACTTCCTACGAGCAGTACTTC
TRBD2	-	TRBV5-4	TRBJ2-1	CASSFPSGGASDEQFF	TGTGCCAGCAGCTTTCCTAGCGGGGGGGCGTCGGATGAGCAGTTCTTC
TRBD1	-	TRBV10-3	TRBJ1-2	CAIRAGQGLGGYTF	TGTGCCATCAGGGCGGGACAGGGGCTCGGTGGCTACACCTTC
-	-	TRBV30	TRBJ1-1	CAWSVQGSGEAFF	TGTGCCTGGAGTGTACAAGGATCGGGTGAAGCTTTCTTT
-	-	TRBV7-9	TRBJ2-5	CASSSASQETQYF	TGTGCCAGCAGCTCGGCCTCCCAAGAGACCCAGTACTTC
TRBD1	-	TRBV5-1	TRBJ1-1	CASREGTANTEAFF	TGCGCCAGCAGGGAGGGGACAGCGAACACTGAAGCTTTCTTT
TRBD1	-	TRBV5-1	TRBJ2-7	CASSLVGQARGEQYF	TGCGCCAGCAGCTTGGTGGGACAGGCTCGGGGAGAGCAGTACTTC
-	-	TRBV19	TRBJ1-5	CASSPGGAPGPQHF	TGTGCCAGTAGCCCCGGGGGGGCCCCGGGGCCCCAGCATTTT